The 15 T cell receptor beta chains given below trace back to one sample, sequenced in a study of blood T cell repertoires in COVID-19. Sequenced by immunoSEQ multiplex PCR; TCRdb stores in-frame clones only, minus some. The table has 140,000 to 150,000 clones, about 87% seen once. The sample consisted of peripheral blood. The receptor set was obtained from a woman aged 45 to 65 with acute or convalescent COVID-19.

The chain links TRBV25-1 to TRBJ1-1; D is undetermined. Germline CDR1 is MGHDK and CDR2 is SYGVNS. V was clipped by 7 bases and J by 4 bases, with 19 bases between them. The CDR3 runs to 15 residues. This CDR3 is CASTHGDWGGTEAFF. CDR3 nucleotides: TGTGCCAGCACCCACGGGGATTGGGGAGGCACTGAAGCTTTCTTT.

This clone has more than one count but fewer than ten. In DNA form, the CDR3 reads TGTGCCAGCAGTTTATCCCCACAGGGGGTCAATCAGCCCCAGCATTTT. It translates to CASSLSPQGVNQPQHF. The chain is built from TRBV27 and TRBJ1-5; 8 bases are a match to TRBD1. Trimming removed 0 bases from V and 3 bases from J; junction bases left unmatched: 4. The CDR3 consists of 16 residues. CDR1 is MNHEY and CDR2 is SMNVEV in the germline V gene (reference sequence).

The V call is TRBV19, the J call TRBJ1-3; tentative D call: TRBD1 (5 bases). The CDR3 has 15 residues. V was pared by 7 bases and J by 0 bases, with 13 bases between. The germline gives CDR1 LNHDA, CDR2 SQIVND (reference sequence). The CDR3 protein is CASTWGGSSGNTIYF. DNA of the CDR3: TGTGCCAGTACCTGGGGGGGGAGCTCTGGAAACACCATATATTTT.

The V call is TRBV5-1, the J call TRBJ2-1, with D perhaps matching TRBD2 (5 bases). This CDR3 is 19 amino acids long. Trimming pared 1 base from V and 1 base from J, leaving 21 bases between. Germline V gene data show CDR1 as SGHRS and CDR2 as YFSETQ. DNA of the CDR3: TGCGCCAGCAGCTTGCTCGGACCCGGGCGGGCCGGTTCCTACAATGAGCAGTTCTTC. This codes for CASSLLGPGRAGSYNEQFF.

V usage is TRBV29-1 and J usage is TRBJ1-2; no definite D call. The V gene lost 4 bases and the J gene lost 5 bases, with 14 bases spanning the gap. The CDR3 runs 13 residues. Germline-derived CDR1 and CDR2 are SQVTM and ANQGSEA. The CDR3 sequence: CSVGVGGPYGYTF. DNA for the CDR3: TGCAGCGTTGGGGTGGGAGGGCCTTATGGCTACACCTTC.

The CDR3 DNA reads TGTGCCAGCACCCCCCACGGAGAGGGAAGCTACACCTTC. Amino acid sequence: CASTPHGEGSYTF. The chain is built from TRBV28 and TRBJ1-2; D call uncertain. The CDR3 runs to 13 residues. Trimming took off 7 bases at V and 9 bases at J, with 18 bases between the two ends. Germline CDR1 MDHEN, CDR2 SYDVKM.

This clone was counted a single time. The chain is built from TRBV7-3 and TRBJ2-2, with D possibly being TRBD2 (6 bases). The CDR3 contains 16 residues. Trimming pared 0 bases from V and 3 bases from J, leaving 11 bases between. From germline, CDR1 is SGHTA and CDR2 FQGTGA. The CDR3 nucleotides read TGTGCCAGCAGCTTAACGTCACTAGCCGACACCGGGGAGCTGTTTTTT. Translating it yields CASSLTSLADTGELFF.

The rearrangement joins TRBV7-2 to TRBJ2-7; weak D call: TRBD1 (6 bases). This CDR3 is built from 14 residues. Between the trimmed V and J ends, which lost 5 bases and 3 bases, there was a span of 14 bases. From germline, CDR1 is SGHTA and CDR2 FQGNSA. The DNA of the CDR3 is TGTGCCAGCAGCACCCCGGGACACTACTACGAGCAGTACTTC. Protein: CASSTPGHYYEQYF. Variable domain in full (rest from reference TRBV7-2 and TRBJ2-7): GAGVSQSPSNKVTEKGKDVELRCDPISGHTALYWYRQSLGQGLEFLIYFQGNSAPDKSGLPSDRFSAERTGGSVSTLTIQRTQQEDSAVYLCASSTPGHYYEQYFGPGTRLTVT.

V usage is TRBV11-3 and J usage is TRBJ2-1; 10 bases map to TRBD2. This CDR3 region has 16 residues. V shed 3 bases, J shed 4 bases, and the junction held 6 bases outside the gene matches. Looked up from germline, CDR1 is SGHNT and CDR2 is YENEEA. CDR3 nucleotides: TGTGCCAGCAGCTTCCACCTAGCGGGAGCGTACAATGAGCAGTTCTTC. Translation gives CASSFHLAGAYNEQFF.

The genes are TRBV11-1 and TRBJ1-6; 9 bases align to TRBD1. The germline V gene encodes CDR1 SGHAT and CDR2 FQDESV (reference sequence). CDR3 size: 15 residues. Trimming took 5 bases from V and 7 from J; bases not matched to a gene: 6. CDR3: CASSKGQGGNSPLHF. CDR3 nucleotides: TGTGCCAGCAGCAAGGGACAGGGCGGCAATTCACCCCTCCACTTT.

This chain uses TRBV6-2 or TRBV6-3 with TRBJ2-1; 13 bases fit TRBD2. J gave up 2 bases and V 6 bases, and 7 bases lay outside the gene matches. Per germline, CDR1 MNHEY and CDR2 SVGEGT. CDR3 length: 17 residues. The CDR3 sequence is CASSPHGTSGTYNEQFF. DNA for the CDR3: TGTGCCAGCAGCCCCCACGGGACTAGCGGGACCTACAATGAGCAGTTCTTC.

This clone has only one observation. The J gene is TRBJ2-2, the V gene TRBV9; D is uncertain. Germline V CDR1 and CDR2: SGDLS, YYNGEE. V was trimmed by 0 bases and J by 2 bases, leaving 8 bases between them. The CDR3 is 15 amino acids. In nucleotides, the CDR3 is TGTGCCAGCAGCGTAGAGAGCCGAAACACCGGGGAGCTGTTTTTT. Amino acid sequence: CASSVESRNTGELFF.

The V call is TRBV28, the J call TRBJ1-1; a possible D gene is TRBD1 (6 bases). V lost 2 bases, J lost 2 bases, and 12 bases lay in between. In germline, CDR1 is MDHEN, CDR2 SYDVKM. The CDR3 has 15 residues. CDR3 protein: CASSLVGGLNTEAFF. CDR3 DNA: TGTGCCAGCAGTTTAGTTGGGGGCCTAAACACTGAAGCTTTCTTT.

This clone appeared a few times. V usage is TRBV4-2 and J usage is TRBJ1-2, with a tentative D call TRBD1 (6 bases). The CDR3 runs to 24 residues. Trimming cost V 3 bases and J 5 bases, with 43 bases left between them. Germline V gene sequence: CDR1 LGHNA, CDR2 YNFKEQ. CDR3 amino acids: CASSQMKEGTRPIGALTALYGYTF. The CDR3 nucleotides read TGTGCCAGCAGCCAGATGAAAGAGGGGACACGACCAATCGGGGCTCTTACAGCATTATATGGCTACACCTTC.

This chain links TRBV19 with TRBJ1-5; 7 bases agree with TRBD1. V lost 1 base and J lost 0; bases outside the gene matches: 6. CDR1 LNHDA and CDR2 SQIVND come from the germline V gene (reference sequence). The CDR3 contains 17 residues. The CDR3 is CASSIVGRGDSNQPQHF. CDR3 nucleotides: TGTGCCAGTAGTATAGTGGGCAGGGGGGATAGCAATCAGCCCCAGCATTTT.